Below, 24 T cell receptor beta chains from the same sample are listed, as sequenced in a study of blood T cells in healthy people across ages. Sample-barcoded 5' priming and a J-beta primer mix drove a second PCR of roughly 6 to 12 cycles. One entry per CDR3 protein results from TCRdb running MiXCR on the 5' RACE reads. Found here are about 730,000 distinct CDR3 sequences, 43% of them singletons; the top ten hold 20% to 25%. Sequenced material: blood. These receptors all stem from a woman between 55 and 75 years old in good health.

The chain couples TRBV12-3 or TRBV12-4 to TRBJ2-2; D may be TRBD2 (5 bases). The CDR3 extends over 13 amino acids. V dropped 4 bases and J dropped 5 bases, with 8 bases sitting between them. The CDR3 here is CASSSQRTGELFF. The CDR3 DNA reads as TGTGCCAGCAGTTCCCAGCGGACCGGGGAGCTGTTTTTT.

The chain combines TRBV11-2 with TRBJ2-7; 7 nucleotides match TRBD2. This CDR3 is built from 14 residues. Losses at the gene ends were 1 base for V and 7 bases for J; bases not matched to a gene: 7. Per germline, CDR1 SGHAT and CDR2 FQNNGV. CDR3 sequence: CASSLASGNNEQYF. The DNA of the CDR3 is TGTGCCAGCAGCTTAGCTAGCGGAAACAATGAGCAGTACTTC.

The chain couples TRBV20-1 to TRBJ2-3; 11 bases agree with TRBD2. Germline V gene sequence: CDR1 DFQATT, CDR2 SNEGSKA (reference sequence). This CDR3 comprises 16 residues. V shed 5 bases, J shed 2 bases, and the junction held 9 bases outside the gene matches. The DNA of the CDR3 is TGCAGTGCTGTCCATCCGACTAGCGGGGCCACAGATACGCAGTATTTT. This sequence encodes CSAVHPTSGATDTQYF.

The J gene is TRBJ2-4, the V gene TRBV9; TRBD2 matches at 14 bases. The germline gives CDR1 SGDLS, CDR2 YYNGEE. This CDR3 is built from 20 residues. The junction had 12 bases not matched to a gene; V was cut back by 3 bases and J by 1 base. CDR3 loop: CASSAGTSGREGFAKNIQYF. The CDR3 DNA is TGTGCCAGCAGCGCCGGGACTAGCGGGAGAGAAGGGTTTGCCAAAAACATTCAGTACTTC.

This chain joins TRBV7-9 and TRBJ2-3; D unresolved. Per germline, CDR1 SEHNR and CDR2 FQNEAQ (reference sequence). The CDR3 totals 14 residues. Trimming stripped 5 bases from V and 12 bases from J, with 21 bases between. The CDR3 spells CASSPMGSSRGQYF. In DNA form, the CDR3 reads TGTGCCAGCAGCCCCATGGGCTCAAGTCGCGGTCAGTATTTT. The full variable domain, rest sourced from reference TRBV7-9 and TRBJ2-3, is DTGVSQNPRHKITKRGQNVTFRCDPISEHNRLYWYRQTLGQGPEFLTYFQNEAQLEKSRLLSDRFSAERPKGSFSTLEIQRTEQGDSAMYLCASSPMGSSRGQYFGPGTRLTVL.

This clonotype occurred a few times. The chain combines TRBV29-1 with TRBJ1-1; TRBD1 aligns across 7 bases. Trimming removed 0 bases from V and 1 base from J; junction bases left unmatched: 11. This CDR3 has 17 amino acids. Germline values: CDR1 SQVTM, CDR2 ANQGSEA. CDR3 sequence (DNA): TGCAGCGTTGAAGATCTACGCCCGGACAGGAGGAACACTGAAGCTTTCTTT. It is translated as CSVEDLRPDRRNTEAFF.

This sequence joins TRBV5-1 and TRBJ2-4; 9 positions match TRBD1. Germline V CDR1 and CDR2: SGHRS, YFSETQ. The length of the CDR3 is 15 residues. The trim removed 0 bases at V and 9 bases at J, leaving 7 bases unmatched. This chain's CDR3 is CASSLEGTGLPIQYF. Here the CDR3 DNA reads TGCGCCAGCAGCTTGGAGGGGACAGGGCTTCCCATTCAGTACTTC.

In this sample, this clonotype turned up once. This chain connects TRBV5-1 to TRBJ2-1; 7 bases agree with TRBD2. The J call is uncertain, as TRBJ2-7 better fits the DNA end. This CDR3 is built from 13 residues. Germline lookup yields CDR1 SGHRS and CDR2 YFSETQ. CDR3 amino acids: CASRDYTYNEQYF. CDR3 sequence (DNA): TGCGCCAGCCGGGACTATACGTACAATGAGCAGTACTTC.

This clonotype was recorded many times. J is TRBJ2-7 and V is TRBV5-1, with D possibly TRBD2 on 6 matching bases. V dropped 7 bases and J dropped 6 bases, with 17 bases sitting between them. Germline V gene lookup returns CDR1 SGHRS and CDR2 YFSETQ. There are 13 residues in the CDR3. CDR3 coding DNA: TGCGCCAGCTCCTGGCGGGGTGGCGGCGAGCAGTACTTC. Translation: CASSWRGGGEQYF.

This clonotype was seen a few times. The chain couples TRBV7-2 to TRBJ1-1, with D uncertain. Trimming removed 4 bases from V and 3 bases from J, with 9 bases in between. The germline V gene encodes CDR1 SGHTA and CDR2 FQGNSA. The CDR3 length is 13 residues. The DNA of the CDR3 is TGTGCCAGCAGCTCCCAAAGAGACACTGAAGCTTTCTTT. Residues: CASSSQRDTEAFF.

The chain combines TRBV20-1 with TRBJ2-7; TRBD2 agrees at 10 bases. Losses at the gene ends were 4 bases for V and 7 bases for J; bases not matched to a gene: 7. The CDR3 totals 13 residues. Germline loops: CDR1 DFQATT, CDR2 SNEGSKA (reference sequence). CDR3 nucleotide sequence: TGCAGTGCTACTCTAGCGGGAGTGGGTGAGCAGTACTTC. This gives the protein CSATLAGVGEQYF.

The V gene is TRBV6-1, the J gene TRBJ1-5, with D possibly being TRBD1 (5 bases). Looked up from germline, CDR1 is MNHNS and CDR2 is SASEGT. This CDR3 has 15 residues. The V end was cut by 0 bases, the J end by 7 bases, with 13 bases between. The CDR3 nucleotides read TGTGCCAGCAGTGAAGCGGGGGGTTGGAAGCAGCCCCAGCATTTT. This encodes CASSEAGGWKQPQHF.

Comment on this clonotype: With a much larger clone just one base away, this may be a read error. The chain employs TRBV10-1 and TRBJ2-7, with D hard to call. Looked up from germline, CDR1 is WNHNN and CDR2 is SYGVQD (reference sequence). The V end lost 0 bases, the J end lost 7 bases, and 13 bases lay between the germline ends. This CDR3 has 14 residues. DNA for the CDR3: TGCGCCAGCAGTGAGTCAGCGTCCTACAATGAGCAGTACTTC. Protein: CASSESASYNEQYF.

This clonotype was detected ten times or more. The chain links TRBV6-1 to TRBJ2-1, with D hard to call. The V and J ends lost 5 bases and 13 bases respectively, with 18 bases between them. This CDR3 has 13 amino acids. Looked up from germline, CDR1 is MNHNS and CDR2 is SASEGT. CDR3 sequence (DNA): TGTGCCAGCAGTAAAGACGGTCTGTTTGGTCAGTTCTTC. Translation: CASSKDGLFGQFF.

J is TRBJ2-1 and V is TRBV12-3 or TRBV12-4, with D perhaps matching TRBD2 (6 bases). The end of the DNA aligns better with TRBJ2-7, so the J call may be wrong. This CDR3 has 14 residues. The CDR3 DNA sequence: TGTGCCAGCACCTTAGGAGGGTCCCACAATGAGCAGTACTTC. Translation gives CASTLGGSHNEQYF.

This chain links TRBV7-2 with TRBJ1-2; 7 nucleotides agree with TRBD1. Germline V gene data show CDR1 as SGHTA and CDR2 as FQGNSA. There are 16 residues in the CDR3. V trimming: 4 bases; J trimming: 2 bases; junction bases outside the gene matches: 10. The CDR3 DNA reads as TGTGCCAGCAGCTATTATTTCCACAGGGGAAACTATGGCTACACCTTC. It yields the protein CASSYYFHRGNYGYTF.

This sequence joins TRBV7-2 and TRBJ2-1; 8 bases are a match to TRBD1. The length of the CDR3 is 15 residues. The junction had 8 bases not matched to a gene; V was cut back by 6 bases and J by 4 bases. Germline CDR1 and CDR2: SGHTA and FQGNSA. The CDR3 loop reads CASRPHRGAYNEQFF. Here the CDR3 DNA reads TGTGCCAGCAGGCCACACAGGGGGGCGTACAATGAGCAGTTCTTC.

The V gene is TRBV20-1, the J gene TRBJ1-5; no firm D call. V was shortened by 3 bases and J by 6 bases, with 12 bases between the two germline ends. The V gene's germline CDR1 is DFQATT and CDR2 SNEGSKA (reference sequence). The CDR3 loop spans 13 amino acids. The chain's CDR3 is CSASPTEVQPQHF. The CDR3 DNA reads as TGCAGTGCTAGCCCTACAGAGGTTCAGCCCCAGCATTTT.

This chain links TRBV4-3 with TRBJ2-1; the D gene could be TRBD1 or TRBD2 (5 bases each). The J call is doubtful: the DNA matches TRBJ2-7 better. The CDR3 spans 18 residues. The germline gives CDR1 LGHNA, CDR2 YSLEER. In DNA form, the CDR3 reads TGCGCCAGCAGCATAAAAATCCCGGGACCCACCTCCTACAATGAGCAGTACTTC. It is translated as CASSIKIPGPTSYNEQYF.

This clonotype was observed a handful of times. This chain uses TRBV12-3 or TRBV12-4 with TRBJ2-7, with D unclear. V shed 1 base and J shed 2 bases, with 12 bases lying between them. This CDR3 is built from 15 residues. CDR3 sequence reads: CASSLDCKKPYEQYF. The CDR3 bases are TGTGCCAGCAGTTTAGACTGCAAGAAGCCCTACGAGCAGTACTTC.

This sequence joins TRBV10-3 and TRBJ2-4; D call uncertain. The V and J ends lost 2 bases and 0 bases respectively, with 5 bases between them. CDR3 size: 14 residues. CDR1 and CDR2 from the germline V gene are ENHRY and SYGVKD. This chain's CDR3 is CAISEALAKNIQYF. DNA for the CDR3: TGTGCCATCAGTGAGGCACTAGCCAAAAACATTCAGTACTTC.

The J gene is TRBJ2-3, the V gene TRBV12-3 or TRBV12-4, with 8 nucleotides matching TRBD2. V lost 3 bases and J lost 5; bases outside the gene matches: 7. The CDR3 is made up of 15 amino acids. The CDR3 sequence: CASSLMSGSRDTQYF. CDR3 in DNA: TGTGCCAGCAGTTTGATGAGCGGGAGTAGAGATACGCAGTATTTT.

The rearrangement links TRBV20-1 to TRBJ1-6; weak D call: TRBD1 (6 bases). This CDR3 spans 15 amino acids. Germline V gene lookup returns CDR1 DFQATT and CDR2 SNEGSKA (reference sequence). V gave up 3 bases and J gave up 9 bases, with 18 bases separating them. The CDR3 coding sequence is TGCAGTGCTAGTTATCATGGGGGGCGAGGTTCACCCCTCCACTTT. It translates to CSASYHGGRGSPLHF.

This clonotype has more than one count but fewer than ten. This chain links TRBV2 with TRBJ2-7; TRBD2 matches at 7 bases. From germline, CDR1 is SNHLY and CDR2 FYNNEI. The length of the CDR3 is 11 residues. The J segment lost 6 bases and the V segment lost 11 bases, leaving 7 bases of the junction unmatched. Here the CDR3 DNA reads TGTGCCGGCAAAGCGGGACCCGAGCAGTACTTC. Translation gives CAGKAGPEQYF.